This is a list of T cell receptor beta chains from one sample in a study of blood T cells in healthy people across ages. TCRdb passed the 5' RACE reads through MiXCR, listing each CDR3 protein once. This sample yields hundreds of thousands of distinct CDR3 sequences, of which around 24% are seen a single time; about 2.9% belongs to the top ten. The sample also formed part of further work on T cells of mothers and their children.

Sequencing used blood. The receptors here all came from a boy under 18 in good health. Each CDR3 is given with its conserved first and last residue. Fields, in order: D gene, V gene, J gene, clone size, CDR3 protein, CDR3 DNA. The D gene is left open where the match is weak. Rows may omit the clone size; those that give it use once, few, many or a size class.

D gene: NA
V gene: TRBV12-3/TRBV12-4
J gene: TRBJ1-4
clone size: few
CDR3 protein: CASSPRPSQGGGKLFF
CDR3 DNA: TGTGCCAGCAGTCCACGACCAAGCCAGGGAGGAGGGAAACTGTTTTTT

D gene: NA
V gene: TRBV2
J gene: TRBJ2-3
clone size: few
CDR3 protein: CASTLARAAGDTQYF
CDR3 DNA: TGTGCCAGCACCCTGGCCCGAGCGGCGGGAGATACGCAGTATTTT

D gene: NA
V gene: TRBV3-1
J gene: TRBJ2-3
clone size: NA
CDR3 protein: CASSQLSPGTDTQYF
CDR3 DNA: TGTGCCAGCAGCCAACTGTCCCCTGGAACAGATACGCAGTATTTT

D gene: NA
V gene: TRBV9
J gene: TRBJ2-7
clone size: few
CDR3 protein: CASSVGGGNSYEQYF
CDR3 DNA: TGTGCCAGCAGCGTAGGAGGGGGGAACTCCTACGAGCAGTACTTC

D gene: NA
V gene: TRBV9
J gene: TRBJ1-3
clone size: NA
CDR3 protein: CASSVALEGRSGNTIYF
CDR3 DNA: TGTGCCAGCAGCGTAGCTCTCGAAGGTCGCTCTGGAAACACCATATATTTT

D gene: NA
V gene: TRBV27
J gene: TRBJ1-6
clone size: NA
CDR3 protein: CASRLEGSGSPLHF
CDR3 DNA: TGTGCCAGCAGGTTGGAGGGAAGTGGGTCACCCCTCCACTTT

D gene: TRBD2
V gene: TRBV29-1
J gene: TRBJ2-7
clone size: NA
CDR3 protein: CSVEDLAGLASYEQYF
CDR3 DNA: TGCAGCGTTGAAGATCTAGCGGGCCTTGCTTCCTACGAGCAGTACTTC

D gene: NA
V gene: TRBV20-1
J gene: TRBJ1-6
clone size: few
CDR3 protein: CSARIAGSHSPLHF
CDR3 DNA: TGCAGTGCGCGGATTGCAGGGTCACATTCACCCCTCCACTTT

D gene: NA
V gene: TRBV27
J gene: TRBJ2-1
clone size: NA
CDR3 protein: CASSLKVYNEQFF
CDR3 DNA: TGTGCCAGCAGTTTAAAGGTTTACAATGAGCAGTTCTTC

D gene: TRBD1
V gene: TRBV28
J gene: TRBJ2-5
clone size: many
CDR3 protein: CASSRQGAGETQYF
CDR3 DNA: TGTGCCAGCAGTAGACAGGGGGCAGGGGAGACCCAGTACTTC

D gene: NA
V gene: TRBV14
J gene: TRBJ2-2
clone size: NA
CDR3 protein: CASSYGTGTTGELFF
CDR3 DNA: TGTGCCAGCAGCTACGGAACAGGGACCACCGGGGAGCTGTTTTTT

D gene: NA
V gene: TRBV15
J gene: TRBJ1-3
clone size: NA
CDR3 protein: CATSRDGITPGTSEDF
CDR3 DNA: TGTGCCACCAGCAGAGACGGAATTACCCCCGGGACAAGTGAAGATTTT

D gene: NA
V gene: TRBV20-1
J gene: TRBJ2-5
clone size: NA
CDR3 protein: CSAITRRETQYF
CDR3 DNA: TGCAGTGCGATAACTAGGCGGGAGACCCAGTACTTC

D gene: NA
V gene: TRBV20-1
J gene: TRBJ2-3
clone size: few
CDR3 protein: CSARRSGDTQYF
CDR3 DNA: TGCAGTGCTAGACGGTCGGGAGATACGCAGTATTTT

D gene: NA
V gene: TRBV13
J gene: TRBJ1-1
clone size: NA
CDR3 protein: CASSLYQVNTEAFF
CDR3 DNA: TGTGCCAGCAGCTTATACCAGGTGAACACTGAAGCTTTCTTT

D gene: NA
V gene: TRBV6-1
J gene: TRBJ2-6
clone size: NA
CDR3 protein: CASKETISRSGANVLTF
CDR3 DNA: TGTGCCAGCAAAGAAACTATCAGCCGCTCTGGGGCCAACGTCCTGACTTTC

D gene: NA
V gene: TRBV12-5
J gene: TRBJ2-3
clone size: NA
CDR3 protein: CASGLVVERGTDTQYF
CDR3 DNA: TGTGCTAGTGGTTTGGTAGTAGAGAGAGGCACAGATACGCAGTATTTT

D gene: TRBD1
V gene: TRBV19
J gene: TRBJ1-5
clone size: NA
CDR3 protein: CASSIGTGPGPQHF
CDR3 DNA: TGTGCCAGTAGTATCGGGACAGGCCCAGGGCCCCAGCATTTT

D gene: NA
V gene: TRBV4-2
J gene: TRBJ1-6
clone size: NA
CDR3 protein: CASSREGGQDNSPLHF
CDR3 DNA: TGTGCCAGCAGCCGCGAAGGGGGGCAGGATAATTCACCCCTCCACTTT

D gene: TRBD2
V gene: TRBV9
J gene: TRBJ2-7
clone size: few
CDR3 protein: CASSVAPIAGVSYEQYF
CDR3 DNA: TGTGCCAGCAGCGTAGCCCCTATAGCGGGGGTCTCCTACGAGCAGTACTTC

D gene: TRBD1
V gene: TRBV28
J gene: TRBJ2-4
clone size: few
CDR3 protein: CASSHRGQEALAKNIQYF
CDR3 DNA: TGTGCCAGCAGCCACAGGGGACAAGAGGCGCTAGCCAAAAACATTCAGTACTTC

D gene: TRBD1
V gene: TRBV3-1
J gene: TRBJ2-3
clone size: few
CDR3 protein: CASKTTGATDTQYF
CDR3 DNA: TGTGCCAGCAAGACGACAGGGGCCACAGATACGCAGTATTTT

D gene: NA
V gene: TRBV5-8
J gene: TRBJ2-1
clone size: many
CDR3 protein: CASSRRWRAPWDEQFF
CDR3 DNA: TGTGCCAGCAGCCGCCGTTGGCGGGCTCCCTGGGATGAGCAGTTCTTC

D gene: TRBD1
V gene: TRBV13
J gene: TRBJ2-3
clone size: NA
CDR3 protein: CASSLNRGQGDTQYF
CDR3 DNA: TGTGCCAGCAGCTTGAACAGGGGGCAGGGTGATACGCAGTATTTT

D gene: NA
V gene: TRBV20-1
J gene: TRBJ2-4
clone size: NA
CDR3 protein: CSATVLDAKNIQYF
CDR3 DNA: TGCAGTGCTACGGTTCTAGATGCCAAAAACATTCAGTACTTC

D gene: NA
V gene: TRBV2
J gene: TRBJ2-3
clone size: NA
CDR3 protein: CASRAAGRNTQYF
CDR3 DNA: TGTGCCAGCAGGGCCGCCGGGCGAAATACGCAGTATTTT

D gene: NA
V gene: TRBV12-3/TRBV12-4
J gene: TRBJ2-5
clone size: few
CDR3 protein: CASNYRQNQETQYF
CDR3 DNA: TGTGCCAGCAATTATCGACAGAACCAAGAGACCCAGTACTTC

D gene: TRBD2
V gene: TRBV29-1
J gene: TRBJ2-5
clone size: few
CDR3 protein: CSVELGLAGDGAQYF
CDR3 DNA: TGCAGCGTTGAGCTGGGTCTAGCGGGTGACGGGGCCCAGTACTTC